A selection of T cell receptor beta chains follows, all from one sample in a study of T-cell memory formation after mild COVID-19. Each CDR3 protein gets one entry after TCRdb re-called the 5' RACE reads with MiXCR. This table holds about 410,000 distinct CDR3 sequences, around a quarter found once. The source material was PBMCs or a T cell subset sorted from them (not recorded which). These receptors were collected from an adult woman who had mild COVID-19 (a few samples of this study predate the infection). Cell type and time point are not known. The CDR3 runs from the conserved cysteine through the conserved F or W. A D gene is named only where the DNA matches it firmly. Size is stated for part of the rows, as once, few or many counts, or as a class when the clone is expanded.

D gene: NA
V gene: TRBV5-1
clone size: few
CDR3 protein: CASSPSPRLGELFF

D gene: TRBD1
V gene: TRBV10-3
clone size: NA
CDR3 protein: CAISEDGTGGNIQYF

D gene: NA
V gene: TRBV7-2
clone size: few
CDR3 protein: CASSLSAGATNTGELFF

D gene: NA
V gene: TRBV25-1
clone size: few
CDR3 protein: CASSENYGYTF

D gene: NA
V gene: TRBV20-1
clone size: NA
CDR3 protein: CSARGVSAPGAQYF

D gene: NA
V gene: TRBV7-2
clone size: NA
CDR3 protein: CASSYSGSYNSPLHF

D gene: NA
V gene: TRBV12-3/TRBV12-4
clone size: few
CDR3 protein: CASSLRSYTF

D gene: NA
V gene: TRBV10-3
clone size: NA
CDR3 protein: CAISESPRTEAFF

D gene: NA
V gene: TRBV20-1
clone size: NA
CDR3 protein: CSARRRDYEQYF

D gene: TRBD2
V gene: TRBV11-3
clone size: few
CDR3 protein: CASSPSGRESGEQYF

D gene: NA
V gene: TRBV20-1
clone size: NA
CDR3 protein: CSDVGVGRETQYF

D gene: NA
V gene: TRBV7-9
clone size: NA
CDR3 protein: CASSLEQFF

D gene: NA
V gene: TRBV5-1
clone size: NA
CDR3 protein: CASSLIQYQETQYF

D gene: NA
V gene: TRBV20-1
clone size: few
CDR3 protein: CSAYLHGTFEAFF

D gene: NA
V gene: TRBV18
clone size: NA
CDR3 protein: CASSPLGDPETQYF

D gene: NA
V gene: TRBV29-1
clone size: many
CDR3 protein: CSVPLSYNEQFF

D gene: NA
V gene: TRBV29-1
clone size: few
CDR3 protein: CSVWGGGAGELFF

D gene: TRBD1
V gene: TRBV20-1
clone size: once
CDR3 protein: CSATGGLRGYTF